The 22 T cell receptor beta chains below all came from one sample that was sequenced in a study of cytomegalovirus exposure and HLA in healthy donors. A multiplex PCR was run with 60 Vbeta primers and 13 Jbeta primers. Sequencing was performed with immunoSEQ multiplex PCR; in TCRdb, only in-frame clones are kept and a portion is missing. The sample yields 200,000 or so clones, around 80% seen once. The sequencing sample was made of PBMCs. The receptors here all came from a boy aged 2 to 9 in good health and CMV-seronegative.

This chain uses TRBV14 with TRBJ2-3; TRBD2 matches at 8 bases. V lost 4 bases, J lost 2 bases, and 5 bases stayed unmatched. Per germline, CDR1 SGHDN and CDR2 FVKESK. CDR3 size: 15 residues. The CDR3 is CASSPTSAATDTQYF. CDR3 nucleotides: TGTGCCAGCAGCCCGACTAGCGCGGCCACAGATACGCAGTATTTT.

This sequence joins TRBV7-2 and TRBJ1-1, with unresolved D. CDR3 length: 17 amino acids. V was pared by 3 bases and J by 2 bases, with 19 bases between. The V gene's germline CDR1 is SGHTA and CDR2 FQGNSA. The CDR3 loop reads CASSFVVSVVYNTEAFF. DNA for the CDR3: TGTGCCAGCAGCTTTGTTGTATCCGTAGTTTACAACACTGAAGCTTTCTTT.

CDR3 amino acids: CAWSRQLGYEQYF. The CDR3 DNA reads as TGTGCCTGGAGCCGACAGTTAGGCTACGAGCAGTACTTC. This rearrangement joins TRBV30 to TRBJ2-7; D might be TRBD1 (5 bases). The germline V and J ends were trimmed by 3 bases and 3 bases, with 12 bases remaining between them. Looked up from germline, CDR1 is GTSNPN and CDR2 is SVGIG (reference sequence). The CDR3 covers 13 residues.

J is TRBJ2-7 and V is TRBV29-1; the match to TRBD1 covers 9 bases. Germline loops: CDR1 SQVTM, CDR2 ANQGSEA. This CDR3 spans 16 amino acids. J gave up 0 bases and V 1 base, and 7 bases lay outside the gene matches. The CDR3 loop is CSVEARGQGSSYEQYF. In DNA, the CDR3 is TGCAGCGTTGAAGCCCGGGGACAGGGCAGCTCCTACGAGCAGTACTTC.

The chain combines TRBV2 with TRBJ2-2, with 9 bases lining up with TRBD2. V dropped 10 bases and J dropped 4; count of bases not matched to a gene: 7. CDR1 is SNHLY and CDR2 is FYNNEI in the germline V gene. CDR3 length: 14 amino acids. Here the CDR3 reads CATLAGGATGELFF. The CDR3 DNA reads TGTGCCACCCTGGCGGGGGGGGCCACCGGGGAGCTGTTTTTT.

This clone was detected only once. The gene calls are TRBV19 and TRBJ2-7, with TRBD1 matching over 9 bases. With V trimmed by 3 bases and J by 0 bases, 3 bases remained unmatched. CDR1 and CDR2 (germline): LNHDA, SQIVND (reference sequence). This CDR3 spans 15 amino acids. In nucleotides, the CDR3 is TGTGCCAGTAGTATTGGGACAGGGATCTCCTACGAGCAGTACTTC. Translated, it gives CASSIGTGISYEQYF.

J is TRBJ2-7 and V is TRBV11-3; 8 positions match TRBD2. This CDR3 is 15 amino acids long. CDR1 is SGHNT, CDR2 YENEEA, per germline. With 5 bases clipped from V and 4 bases from J, the junction kept 10 bases outside the gene matches. CDR3 region: CASSPGGAGEYEQYF. The CDR3 nucleotides are TGTGCCAGCAGCCCCGGGGGAGCGGGAGAGTACGAGCAGTACTTC.

The J gene is TRBJ2-4, the V gene TRBV6-4, with D possibly being TRBD1 (6 bases). The CDR3 loop spans 19 amino acids. Trimming shortened V by 6 bases and J by 1 base, and 25 bases separated the two germline ends. The V gene's germline CDR1 is MRHNA and CDR2 SNTAGT. The DNA for the CDR3 is TGTGCCAGCAGCGACGTTTCCGGGACACACCCCGGGGCCAAAAACATTCAGTACTTC. Protein sequence: CASSDVSGTHPGAKNIQYF.

The V gene is TRBV5-1, the J gene TRBJ2-5; no definite D call. CDR3 length: 15 residues. The germline CDR1 and CDR2 sequences are SGHRS and YFSETQ. V lost 0 bases, J lost 0 bases, and 9 bases lay in between. This chain's CDR3 is CASSLVAGHQETQYF. The CDR3, as DNA: TGCGCCAGCAGCTTGGTGGCAGGCCACCAAGAGACCCAGTACTTC.

This rearrangement joins TRBV5-6 to TRBJ2-5; D is unresolved. CDR3 length: 14 amino acids. V dropped 4 bases and J dropped 5 bases, with 15 bases sitting between them. Per germline, CDR1 SGHDT and CDR2 YYEEEE. The CDR3 DNA reads as TGTGCCAGCAGCCCCCCCTTGGTCCGGGAGACCCAGTACTTC. This encodes CASSPPLVRETQYF.

This chain connects TRBV15 to TRBJ2-5, with TRBD2 matching 9 bases. Germline values: CDR1 LNHNV, CDR2 YYDKDF (reference sequence). Unmatched junction bases numbered 11, after V lost 4 bases and J lost 5 bases. The CDR3 sequence is 16 residues long. The CDR3 DNA reads TGTGCCACCAGCAAGGGGGGGCGGGGGGGCGCGGAGACCCAGTACTTC. It codes for CATSKGGRGGAETQYF.

The chain joins TRBV19 to TRBJ2-5; maybe TRBD2 (7 bases). Germline loops: CDR1 LNHDA, CDR2 SQIVND (reference sequence). V shed 5 bases and J shed 5 bases, with 21 bases lying between them. The CDR3 consists of 16 residues. CDR3 DNA sequence: TGTGCCAGTAGTCCTTATTCGGGGGGCCCTGGGGAGACCCAGTACTTC. This encodes CASSPYSGGPGETQYF. The full variable domain, completed using reference TRBV19 and TRBJ2-5, is DGGITQSPKYLFRKEGQNVTLSCEQNLNHDAMYWYRQDPGQGLRLIYYSQIVNDFQKGDIAEGYSVSREKKESFPLTVTSAQKNPTAFYLCASSPYSGGPGETQYFGPGTRLLVL.

The V gene is TRBV4-2, the J gene TRBJ2-1; no firm D call. This CDR3 has 14 residues. Trimming took 0 bases from V and 4 from J, leaving 7 bases between them. Germline CDR1 is LGHNA and CDR2 is YNFKEQ. The CDR3 here is CASSQESWYNEQFF. The CDR3 bases are TGTGCCAGCAGCCAAGAGAGCTGGTACAATGAGCAGTTCTTC.

This clone was detected only a few times. In nucleotides, the CDR3 is TGTGCCAGACGAAACAGTGGGAGCTCTGGAAACACCATATATTTT. Its protein is CARRNSGSSGNTIYF. This sequence joins TRBV2 and TRBJ1-3; D unclear. V dropped 9 bases and J dropped 0 bases, with 15 bases sitting between them. The germline V gene encodes CDR1 SNHLY and CDR2 FYNNEI. The CDR3 extends over 15 amino acids.

The genes are TRBV9 and TRBJ2-6, with 11 bases matching TRBD2. Per germline, CDR1 SGDLS and CDR2 YYNGEE. This CDR3 region has 18 residues. V dropped 3 bases and J dropped 0; count of bases not matched to a gene: 5. The CDR3 is CASSDGTSGYSGANVLTF. The CDR3 DNA is TGTGCCAGCAGCGACGGGACTAGCGGTTACTCTGGGGCCAACGTCCTGACTTTC.

The chain employs TRBV6-5 and TRBJ2-1; 13 bases align to TRBD2. This CDR3 comprises 15 residues. The junction had 6 bases not matched to a gene; V was cut back by 7 bases and J by 6 bases. Per the germline V gene, CDR1 is MNHEY and CDR2 is SVGAGI. In DNA form, the CDR3 reads TGTGCCAGCACCCGGACTAGCGGGAGTTCCAATGAGCAGTTCTTC. It codes for CASTRTSGSSNEQFF.

The CDR3 region is CASSDTRTGQETQYF. CDR3 sequence (DNA): TGTGCCAGCAGCGACACGCGGACAGGCCAAGAGACCCAGTACTTC. The gene calls are TRBV9 and TRBJ2-5, with 7 positions matching TRBD1. CDR3 length: 15 amino acids. Germline V gives CDR1 SGDLS, CDR2 YYNGEE. After removal of 3 bases from V and 1 base from J, the junction contained 6 bases not matched to a gene.

V and J are TRBV6-6 and TRBJ2-5; 7 nucleotides align to TRBD2. The end of the DNA fits TRBJ2-7 better, so the J call may be wrong. Germline V CDR1 and CDR2: MNHNY, SVGAGI (reference sequence). The CDR3 sequence is 13 residues long. CDR3 coding DNA: TGTGCCAGCAGTTACGGGGGGGACTACGAGCAGTACTTC. Translation gives CASSYGGDYEQYF.

V usage is TRBV13 and J usage is TRBJ2-7; 14 bases map to TRBD2. Germline-derived CDR1 and CDR2 are PRHDT and FYEKMQ (reference sequence). The CDR3 loop spans 16 amino acids. The V gene end was trimmed by 4 bases and the J gene end by 5 bases; junction bases not matched to a gene: 7. In DNA, the CDR3 is TGTGCCAGCAGCTGGACTAGCGGGAGGACGGCCCACGAGCAGTACTTC. This gives the protein CASSWTSGRTAHEQYF.

V usage is TRBV30 and J usage is TRBJ2-5, with 10 bases lining up with TRBD1. This CDR3 is 13 amino acids long. Per the germline V gene, CDR1 is GTSNPN and CDR2 is SVGIG (reference sequence). J lost 5 bases, V lost 1 base, and 1 base had no gene match. CDR3 in DNA: TGTGCCTGGAGTGCGGACAGGGGGGAGACCCAGTACTTC. It encodes CAWSADRGETQYF. The variable domain in full, with the rest retrieved from reference TRBV30 and TRBJ2-5, is SQTIHQWPATLVQPVGSPLSLECTVEGTSNPNLYWYRQAAGRGLQLLFYSVGIGQISSEVPQNLSASRPQDRQFILSSKKLLLSDSGFYLCAWSADRGETQYFGPGTRLLVL.

Notes on this clone: One end of the junction is discordant with germline, which a read error may explain. The chain carries TRBV7-7 and TRBJ2-5, with D possibly matching TRBD2 (6 bases). CDR3 length: 15 amino acids. CDR1 is SSHAT, CDR2 FNYEAQ, per germline (reference sequence). The CDR3 sequence is CASSPGRLGAGTQYF. DNA for the CDR3: TGTGCTAGCAGCCCCGGAAGACTAGGGGCCGGGACCCAGTACTTC.

CDR3 residues: CASSFGQGDAYGYTF. CDR3 bases: TGTGCCAGCTCATTTGGACAGGGGGACGCCTATGGCTACACCTTC. The chain couples TRBV18 to TRBJ1-2; TRBD1 aligns across 10 bases. The CDR3 is 15 residues long. V trimming: 5 bases; J trimming: 4 bases; junction bases outside the gene matches: 7. Germline V gives CDR1 KGHSH, CDR2 LQKENI.